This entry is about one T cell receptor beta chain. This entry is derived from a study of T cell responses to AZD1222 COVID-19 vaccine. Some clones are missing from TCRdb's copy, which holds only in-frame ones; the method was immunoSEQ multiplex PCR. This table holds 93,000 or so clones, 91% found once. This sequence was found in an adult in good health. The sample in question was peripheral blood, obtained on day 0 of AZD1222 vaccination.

CDR3 sequence: CASSPRNTFSNQPQHF. CDR3 nucleotides: TGTGCCAGCTCACCACGTAACACCTTTAGCAATCAGCCCCAGCATTTT. The genes are TRBV18 and TRBJ1-5; D remains unclear. This CDR3 has 16 amino acids. Germline lookup yields CDR1 KGHSH and CDR2 LQKENI. V was clipped by 1 base and J by 0 bases, with 10 bases between them.